A single sample gave rise to the 10 T cell receptor beta chains below, sequenced in a study of blood T cell repertoires in COVID-19. This table comes from immunoSEQ multiplex PCR, and its TCRdb copy is limited to in-frame clones, with some not included. The sample includes about 310,000 clones, over 85% seen only once; the top ten take roughly a tenth. What was sequenced was PBMCs or T cells enriched from blood (not recorded which). The receptors derive from a woman in her twenties or thirties who had recovered from COVID-19.

This chain uses TRBV5-4 with TRBJ2-7, with 9 bases that match TRBD1. J gave up 6 bases and V 5 bases, and 12 bases lay outside the gene matches. CDR1 and CDR2 (germline): SGHNT, YYREEE (reference sequence). The CDR3 extends over 15 amino acids. CDR3 sequence: CASSLRDRASIEQYF. The CDR3 nucleotides read TGTGCCAGCAGTCTTCGGGACAGGGCGTCTATCGAGCAGTACTTC.

The chain combines TRBV3-1 (or the pseudogene TRBV3-2) with TRBJ2-5; 10 bases map to TRBD2. The CDR3 length is 16 residues. The V segment lost 3 bases and the J segment 5 bases; nucleotides outside the gene matches: 9. The germline V gene encodes CDR1 LGHDT and CDR2 YNNKEL (reference sequence). CDR3 DNA: TGTGCCAGCAGCCAGGGGACTAGCGACCCTCGGGAGACCCAGTACTTC. Its protein is CASSQGTSDPRETQYF.

The CDR3 DNA is TGTGCCAGTAGAATGGAGGGGGGGACAGATACGCAGTATTTT. This gives the protein CASRMEGGTDTQYF. The chain couples TRBV19 to TRBJ2-3, with a possible D match to TRBD2 (7 bases). Germline values: CDR1 LNHDA, CDR2 SQIVND (reference sequence). This CDR3 contains 14 residues. V dropped 6 bases and J dropped 3 bases, with 13 bases sitting between them.

The V call is TRBV7-8, the J call TRBJ2-7; 7 nucleotides line up with TRBD1. Germline loops: CDR1 SGHVS, CDR2 FQNEAQ. J lost 6 bases, V lost 4 bases, and 15 bases had no gene match. The CDR3 length is 16 residues. Here the CDR3 reads CASSSRQGITTTEQYF. The CDR3, as DNA: TGTGCCAGCAGCTCAAGACAGGGTATCACCACAACCGAGCAGTACTTC.

The chain links TRBV18 to TRBJ1-2; D is possibly TRBD1 (6 bases). This CDR3 has 17 residues. CDR1 KGHSH and CDR2 LQKENI come from the germline V gene. V shed 0 bases and J shed 7 bases, with 21 bases lying between them. CDR3 DNA sequence: TGTGCCAGCTCACCACCGGGGACACCATTACAAGTCGGTGGCTACACCTTC. The encoded protein is CASSPPGTPLQVGGYTF. Together with reference TRBV18 and TRBJ1-2, the CDR3 gives the full variable domain: NAGVMQNPRHLVRRRGQEARLRCSPMKGHSHVYWYRQLPEEGLKFMVYLQKENIIDESGMPKERFSAEFPKEGPSILRIQQVVRGDSAAYFCASSPPGTPLQVGGYTFGSGTRLTVV.

This clone appeared a single time. V is TRBV3-1 (or the pseudogene TRBV3-2) and J is TRBJ1-1, with 8 positions matching TRBD1. With V trimmed by 4 bases and J by 4 bases, 5 bases remained unmatched. Per germline, CDR1 LGHDT and CDR2 YNNKEL (reference sequence). The CDR3 is 14 residues long. CDR3 in amino acids: CASSRGQGRTEAFF. CDR3 coding DNA: TGTGCCAGCAGCCGTGGACAGGGCCGCACTGAAGCTTTCTTT.

The J gene is TRBJ2-2, the V gene TRBV6-6; TRBD1 matches at 12 bases. Germline lookup yields CDR1 MNHNY and CDR2 SVGAGI (reference sequence). The junction had 7 bases not matched to a gene; V was cut back by 5 bases and J by 3 bases. CDR3 size: 17 residues. In DNA form, the CDR3 reads TGTGCCAGCAGTCCCCGGGGACAGGGGGCGGACACCGGGGAGCTGTTTTTT. It codes for CASSPRGQGADTGELFF.

The rearrangement links TRBV15 to TRBJ2-1; 7 nucleotides align to TRBD1. The trim removed 5 bases at V and 4 bases at J, leaving 5 bases unmatched. Germline lookup yields CDR1 LNHNV and CDR2 YYDKDF (reference sequence). This CDR3 has 14 amino acids. CDR3 sequence: CATSAQQGYNEQFF. DNA for the CDR3: TGTGCCACCAGCGCACAACAGGGGTACAATGAGCAGTTCTTC.

The V call is TRBV5-8, the J call TRBJ2-3; TRBD2 agrees at 10 bases. V was pared by 4 bases and J by 2 bases, with 4 bases of the junction left unmatched. The CDR3 covers 15 residues. The germline V gene encodes CDR1 SGHTS and CDR2 YDEGEE. DNA for the CDR3: TGTGCCAGCAGCCCTGGACTAGCGGCCACAGATACGCAGTATTTT. Translation gives CASSPGLAATDTQYF.

The chain combines TRBV27 with TRBJ2-5; D gene ambiguous. Germline CDR1 reads MNHEY; CDR2 reads SMNVEV (reference sequence). The ends were cut back, 2 bases at V and 5 bases at J, with 9 bases in the middle. The CDR3 runs to 13 residues. The CDR3 DNA reads TGTGCCAGCAGTTTAGTTTATCGGGAGACCCAGTACTTC. Translated, it gives CASSLVYRETQYF.